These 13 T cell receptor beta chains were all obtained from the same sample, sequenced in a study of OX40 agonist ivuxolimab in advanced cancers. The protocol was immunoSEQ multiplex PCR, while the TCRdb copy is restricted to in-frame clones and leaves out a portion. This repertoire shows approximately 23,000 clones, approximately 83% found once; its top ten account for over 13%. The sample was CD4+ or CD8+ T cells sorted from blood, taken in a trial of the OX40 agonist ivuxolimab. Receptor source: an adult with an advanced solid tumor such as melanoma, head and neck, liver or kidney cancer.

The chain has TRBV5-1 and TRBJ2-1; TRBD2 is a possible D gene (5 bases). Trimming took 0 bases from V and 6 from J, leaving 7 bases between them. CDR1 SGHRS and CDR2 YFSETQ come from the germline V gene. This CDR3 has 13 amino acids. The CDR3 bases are TGCGCCAGCAGCTTGGCGGGGTCCAATGAGCAGTTCTTC. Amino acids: CASSLAGSNEQFF.

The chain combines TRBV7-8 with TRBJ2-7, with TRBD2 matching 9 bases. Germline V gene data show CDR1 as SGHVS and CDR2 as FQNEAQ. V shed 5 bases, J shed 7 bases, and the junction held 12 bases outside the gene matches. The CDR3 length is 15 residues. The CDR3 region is CASSPWTSALGEQYF. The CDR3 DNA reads TGTGCCAGCAGCCCCTGGACTAGCGCGCTTGGAGAGCAGTACTTC.

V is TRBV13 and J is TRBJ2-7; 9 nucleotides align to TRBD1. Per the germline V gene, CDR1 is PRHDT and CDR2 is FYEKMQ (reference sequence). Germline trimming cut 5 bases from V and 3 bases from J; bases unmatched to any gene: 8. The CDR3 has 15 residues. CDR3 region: CASSLPGQGVYEQYF. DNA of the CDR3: TGTGCCAGCAGCCTCCCGGGACAGGGCGTCTACGAGCAGTACTTC. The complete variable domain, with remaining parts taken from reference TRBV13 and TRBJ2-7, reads AAGVIQSPRHLIKEKRETATLKCYPIPRHDTVYWYQQGPGQDPQFLISFYEKMQSDKGSIPDRFSAQQFSDYHSELNMSSLELGDSALYFCASSLPGQGVYEQYFGPGTRLTVT.

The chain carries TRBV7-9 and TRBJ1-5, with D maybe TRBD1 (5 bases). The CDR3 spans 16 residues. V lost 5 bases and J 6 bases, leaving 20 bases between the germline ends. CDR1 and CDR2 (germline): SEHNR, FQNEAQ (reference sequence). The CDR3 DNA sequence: TGTGCCAGCAGCCCCGACGGGGGGGGATGGGGTCAGCCCCAGCATTTT. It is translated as CASSPDGGGWGQPQHF.

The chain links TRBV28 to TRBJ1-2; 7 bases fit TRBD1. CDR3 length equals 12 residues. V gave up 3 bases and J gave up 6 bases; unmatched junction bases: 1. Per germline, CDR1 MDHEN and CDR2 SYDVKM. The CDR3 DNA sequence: TGTGCCAGCAGTTTTGACAGGGATGGCTACACCTTC. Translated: CASSFDRDGYTF.

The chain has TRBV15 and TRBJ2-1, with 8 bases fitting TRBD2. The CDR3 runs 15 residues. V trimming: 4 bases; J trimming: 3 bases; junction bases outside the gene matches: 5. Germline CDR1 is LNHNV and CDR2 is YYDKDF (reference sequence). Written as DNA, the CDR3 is TGTGCCACCAGCACGGGACTAGGCGACTACAATGAGCAGTTCTTC. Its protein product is CATSTGLGDYNEQFF.

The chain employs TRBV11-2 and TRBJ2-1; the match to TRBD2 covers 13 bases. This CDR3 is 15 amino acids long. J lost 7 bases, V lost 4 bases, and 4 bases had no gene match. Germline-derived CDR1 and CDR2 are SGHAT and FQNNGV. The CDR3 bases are TGTGCCAGCAGCTACCCGGGACTAGCGGGGAATGAGCAGTTCTTC. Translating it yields CASSYPGLAGNEQFF.

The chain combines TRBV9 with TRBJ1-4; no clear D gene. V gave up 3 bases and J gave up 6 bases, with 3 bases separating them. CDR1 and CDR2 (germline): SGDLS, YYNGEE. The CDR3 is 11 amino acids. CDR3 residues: CASSADEKLFF. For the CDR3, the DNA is TGTGCCAGCAGCGCGGATGAAAAACTGTTTTTT.

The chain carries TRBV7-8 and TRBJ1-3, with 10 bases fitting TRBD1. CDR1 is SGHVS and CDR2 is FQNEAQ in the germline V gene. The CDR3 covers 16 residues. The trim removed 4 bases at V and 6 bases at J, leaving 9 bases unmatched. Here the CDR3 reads CASSYPGQGSTNTIYF. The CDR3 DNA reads TGTGCCAGCAGCTACCCGGGACAGGGGTCGACAAACACCATATATTTT.

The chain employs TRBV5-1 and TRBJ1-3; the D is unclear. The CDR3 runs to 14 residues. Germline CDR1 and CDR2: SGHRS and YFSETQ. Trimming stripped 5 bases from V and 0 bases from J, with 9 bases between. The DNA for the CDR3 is TGCGCCAGCAGTATACCGGACTCTGGAAACACCATATATTTT. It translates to CASSIPDSGNTIYF.

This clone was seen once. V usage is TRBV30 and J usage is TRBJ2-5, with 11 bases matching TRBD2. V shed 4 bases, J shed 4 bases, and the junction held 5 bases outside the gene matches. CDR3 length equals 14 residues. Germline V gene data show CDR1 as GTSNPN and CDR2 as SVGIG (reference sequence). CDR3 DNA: TGTGCCTGGACCCGAACTAGCGGGAGAGAGACCCAGTACTTC. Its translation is CAWTRTSGRETQYF.

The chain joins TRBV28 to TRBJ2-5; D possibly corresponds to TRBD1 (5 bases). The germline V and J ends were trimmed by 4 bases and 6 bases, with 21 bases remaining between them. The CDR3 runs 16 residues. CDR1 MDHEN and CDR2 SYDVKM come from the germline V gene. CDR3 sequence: CASSSTVMSYVKTQYF. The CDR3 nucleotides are TGTGCCAGCAGTTCGACAGTGATGAGTTATGTGAAGACCCAGTACTTC.

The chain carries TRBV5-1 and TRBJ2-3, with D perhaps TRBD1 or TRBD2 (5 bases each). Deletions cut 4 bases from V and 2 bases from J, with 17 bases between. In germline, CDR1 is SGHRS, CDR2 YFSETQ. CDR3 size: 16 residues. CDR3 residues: CASSPVGTALTDTQYF. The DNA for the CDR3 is TGCGCCAGCAGCCCGGTGGGGACGGCCCTCACAGATACGCAGTATTTT.